This T cell receptor (beta chain) was retrieved from a study of HIV-infected patients and healthy controls. Study-level points and caveats: The authors saw processing only sixteen HIV-infected individuals as a major limitation on generality. MAIT alpha-chain CDR3s were frequent in healthy controls, depleted in HIV+. HLA types of the donors remained undetermined.

All unsorted peripheral T cells were captured because whole blood was used without fractionation. About 450 ng RNA was reverse transcribed with alpha and beta constant-region primers. Each of the alpha and beta chains got its own library through chain-specific third strand synthesis with indices. Two random hexamers, added before amplification and joined, formed each molecule's 12-nucleotide barcode. TCRdb fed the 5' RACE reads into MiXCR, producing one record per CDR3 protein. In the table there are roughly 18,000 distinct CDR3 sequences, 9.5% to 15% of which are singletons. This clonotype is deemed medium-sized. The antigen is not known. Sequencing was carried out using blood. The sequence was collected from an adult in good health.

In DNA, the CDR3 is TGCGCCAGCAGCCATCGCCGAGCGGGGGAGAAAGAGACCCAGTACTTC. Amino acids: CASSHRRAGEKETQYF. The V and J genes are TRBV4-3 and TRBJ2-5, with 8 bases lining up with TRBD2. This CDR3 spans 16 amino acids. Trimming took 3 bases from V and 3 from J; bases not matched to a gene: 9. CDR1 is LGHNA and CDR2 is YSLEER in the germline V gene.